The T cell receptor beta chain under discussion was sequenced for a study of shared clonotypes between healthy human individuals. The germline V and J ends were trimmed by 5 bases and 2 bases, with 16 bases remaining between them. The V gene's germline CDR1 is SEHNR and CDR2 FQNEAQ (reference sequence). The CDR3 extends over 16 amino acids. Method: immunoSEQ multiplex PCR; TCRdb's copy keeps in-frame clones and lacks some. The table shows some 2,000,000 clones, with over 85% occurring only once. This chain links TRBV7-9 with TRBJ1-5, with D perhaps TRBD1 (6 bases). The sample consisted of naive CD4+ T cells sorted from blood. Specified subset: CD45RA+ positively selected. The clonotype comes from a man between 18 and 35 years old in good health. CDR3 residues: CASSRSGQLGNQPQHF. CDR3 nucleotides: TGTGCCAGCAGCCGAAGTGGACAGTTGGGCAATCAGCCCCAGCATTTT.